One and the same sample provided the 28 T cell receptor beta chains below, sequenced in a study of PD-L1 blockade in urothelial cancer. Assay used: immunoSEQ multiplex PCR; TCRdb lists only in-frame clones, some missing. The data show about 47,000 clones, more than 70% seen once. The sample's time point: pretreatment peripheral blood. The sequencing used PBMCs, collected around atezolizumab (anti-PD-L1) treatment. Every receptor here comes from a man in his sixties with urothelial cancer.

The chain has TRBV10-3 and TRBJ2-3; D is perhaps TRBD2 (6 bases). The CDR3 extends over 14 amino acids. Germline V lookup: CDR1 ENHRY, CDR2 SYGVKD. V was shortened by 8 bases and J by 3 bases, with 15 bases between the two germline ends. CDR3 in amino acids: CAIGLARATDTQYF. CDR3 DNA sequence: TGTGCCATCGGTCTAGCGAGGGCGACAGATACGCAGTATTTT.

The rearrangement uses TRBV2 and TRBJ2-5; D may be TRBD1 (6 bases). Between the trimmed V and J ends, which lost 8 bases and 6 bases, there was a span of 13 bases. The CDR3 spans 12 residues. Per the germline V gene, CDR1 is SNHLY and CDR2 is FYNNEI. CDR3 nucleotides: TGTGCCAGCTCTCAGGGGCTTAAGACCCAGTACTTC. Translation gives CASSQGLKTQYF.

The rearrangement links TRBV19 to TRBJ2-4, with TRBD1 identical over 8 bases. The CDR3 extends over 17 amino acids. The J segment lost 2 bases and the V segment lost 4 bases, leaving 10 bases of the junction unmatched. Germline CDR1 LNHDA, CDR2 SQIVND (reference sequence). Here the CDR3 reads CASSKGQALGTKNIQYF. The DNA of the CDR3 is TGTGCCAGTAGTAAGGGACAGGCCCTAGGGACCAAAAACATTCAGTACTTC.

The CDR3 reads CASRTSPNTEAFF. CDR3 coding DNA: TGTGCCAGCAGAACATCACCGAACACTGAAGCTTTCTTT. V is TRBV6-5 and J is TRBJ1-1; D is undetermined. The V end lost 6 bases, the J end lost 1 base, and 9 bases lay between the germline ends. Germline V gene sequence: CDR1 MNHEY, CDR2 SVGAGI. There are 13 residues in the CDR3.

This clone turned up a few times. V and J are TRBV6-5 and TRBJ2-1, with 8 bases identical to TRBD2. CDR1 and CDR2 (germline): MNHEY, SVGAGI. V dropped 2 bases and J dropped 9; count of bases not matched to a gene: 9. CDR3 length: 15 residues. The CDR3 nucleotides read TGTGCCAGCAGTTACAAGCTAGCGGGTGGAGGTGAGCAGTTCTTC. The encoded protein is CASSYKLAGGGEQFF.

The rearrangement joins TRBV6-5 to TRBJ2-1; TRBD1 might be the D (5 bases). This CDR3 is 15 amino acids long. With 6 bases removed from V and 4 bases from J, the gap between germline ends came to 16 bases. Germline CDR1 is MNHEY and CDR2 is SVGAGI. The CDR3 is CASSVTSGSYNEQFF. CDR3 nucleotides: TGTGCCAGCAGCGTGACGTCAGGGTCGTACAATGAGCAGTTCTTC.

This chain links TRBV5-4 with TRBJ1-4; TRBD1 is a possible D gene (6 bases). Germline V gene data show CDR1 as SGHNT and CDR2 as YYREEE (reference sequence). V was shortened by 0 bases and J by 7 bases, with 13 bases between the two germline ends. This CDR3 region has 15 residues. CDR3 in amino acids: CASSLGTAIGEKLFF. The CDR3 DNA sequence: TGTGCCAGCAGCTTGGGGACAGCAATTGGTGAAAAACTGTTTTTT.

The V gene is TRBV14, the J gene TRBJ2-7; TRBD1 matches 10 bases. Germline trimming cut 3 bases from V and 6 bases from J; bases unmatched to any gene: 11. The CDR3 has 16 residues. The germline gives CDR1 SGHDN, CDR2 FVKESK. The CDR3 spells CASSQWHRDRGSEQYF. The CDR3 coding sequence is TGTGCCAGCAGCCAGTGGCATAGGGACAGGGGCAGCGAGCAGTACTTC. Full variable domain (remainder filled in from reference TRBV14 and TRBJ2-7): EAGVTQFPSHSVIEKGQTVTLRCDPISGHDNLYWYRRVMGKEIKFLLHFVKESKQDESGMPNNRFLAERTGGTYSTLKVQPAELEDSGVYFCASSQWHRDRGSEQYFGPGTRLTVT.

This clone was observed a single time. This sequence joins TRBV5-1 and TRBJ1-1, with TRBD1 identical over 7 bases. This CDR3 has 15 residues. Trimming took 4 bases from V and 0 from J; bases not matched to a gene: 6. Per germline, CDR1 SGHRS and CDR2 YFSETQ. Here the CDR3 DNA reads TGCGCCAGCAGCATAGGCGACAGGGTGAACACTGAAGCTTTCTTT. This encodes CASSIGDRVNTEAFF.

The V gene is TRBV5-6, the J gene TRBJ2-2; weak D call: TRBD1 (5 bases). CDR3 length equals 15 residues. The V end was cut by 0 bases, the J end by 1 base, with 7 bases between. Germline CDR1 reads SGHDT; CDR2 reads YYEEEE. In nucleotides, the CDR3 is TGTGCCAGCAGCTTGGCAGGGCAGAACACCGGGGAGCTGTTTTTT. This encodes CASSLAGQNTGELFF.

This sequence joins TRBV5-4 and TRBJ2-3; 8 nucleotides match TRBD2. J lost 0 bases, V lost 6 bases, and 12 bases had no gene match. This CDR3 has 17 residues. Looked up from germline, CDR1 is SGHNT and CDR2 is YYREEE (reference sequence). For the CDR3, the DNA is TGTGCCAGCACCCCGAGCGGGGGATCAACTAGCACAGATACGCAGTATTTT. Its translation: CASTPSGGSTSTDTQYF. Together with reference TRBV5-4 and TRBJ2-3, the CDR3 gives the full variable domain: ETGVTQSPTHLIKTRGQQVTLRCSSQSGHNTVSWYQQALGQGPQFIFQYYREEENGRGNFPPRFSGLQFPNYSSELNVNALELDDSALYLCASTPSGGSTSTDTQYFGPGTRLTVL.

The CDR3 protein is CASSREGASNTGELFF. CDR3 DNA sequence: TGTGCCAGCTCACGGGAGGGCGCATCGAACACCGGGGAGCTGTTTTTT. V gene TRBV18 combines with J gene TRBJ2-2, with 7 bases identical to TRBD2. V was clipped by 4 bases and J by 0 bases; unmatched bases: 5. This CDR3 has 16 amino acids. The germline V gene has CDR1 KGHSH and CDR2 LQKENI.

This clone was seen only a few times. V usage is TRBV15 and J usage is TRBJ1-2, with a tentative D call TRBD1 (6 bases). The CDR3 is made up of 14 amino acids. V gave up 0 bases and J gave up 4 bases, with 9 bases separating them. From germline, CDR1 is LNHNV and CDR2 YYDKDF (reference sequence). The CDR3 loop reads CATSRDRGGYGYTF. CDR3 DNA sequence: TGTGCCACCAGCAGAGATAGGGGGGGCTATGGCTACACCTTC.

This chain joins TRBV28 and TRBJ1-2; TRBD1 might be the D (5 bases). Germline V CDR1 and CDR2: MDHEN, SYDVKM. The CDR3 spans 16 residues. Trimming pared 6 bases from V and 5 bases from J, leaving 22 bases between. The CDR3 DNA reads as TGTGCCAGCAGCCCACCCGGACCCTCCGGGGGGTATGGCTACACCTTC. Protein: CASSPPGPSGGYGYTF.

The count of this clone is one. This chain links TRBV6-6 with TRBJ2-3, with 7 bases lining up with TRBD1. There are 16 residues in the CDR3. Germline trimming cut 6 bases from V and 0 bases from J; bases unmatched to any gene: 9. Germline lookup yields CDR1 MNHNY and CDR2 SVGAGI (reference sequence). The CDR3 DNA reads as TGTGCCAGCAGAACAAACAGGGGTTTTAGCACAGATACGCAGTATTTT. Protein product: CASRTNRGFSTDTQYF.

The chain carries TRBV28 and TRBJ1-4; 11 bases fit TRBD1. The CDR3 length is 17 residues. CDR1 is MDHEN, CDR2 SYDVKM, per germline. After removal of 3 bases from V and 2 bases from J, the junction contained 5 bases not matched to a gene. CDR3 bases: TGTGCCAGCAGTTTCGTTCGGGACAGGGGGACTAATGAAAAACTGTTTTTT. It yields the protein CASSFVRDRGTNEKLFF.

The V call is TRBV7-6, the J call TRBJ2-3; 10 nucleotides match TRBD2. Germline values: CDR1 SGHVS, CDR2 FNYEAQ. The length of the CDR3 is 16 residues. V trimming: 2 bases; J trimming: 5 bases; junction bases outside the gene matches: 7. CDR3 nucleotides: TGTGCCAGCAGCTTATGGGTAGCGGGGGGCCAAGATACGCAGTATTTT. Encoded protein: CASSLWVAGGQDTQYF.

V usage is TRBV7-2 and J usage is TRBJ2-5, with D possibly matching TRBD2 (5 bases). The CDR3 sequence is 15 residues long. The germline V gene has CDR1 SGHTA and CDR2 FQGNSA. V lost 5 bases to trimming and J lost 1 base, with 14 bases between them. CDR3 sequence: CASSPAGFLQETQYF. The CDR3 nucleotides are TGTGCCAGCAGCCCTGCGGGCTTTCTCCAAGAGACCCAGTACTTC.

This chain connects TRBV5-5 to TRBJ2-2; TRBD2 aligns across 9 bases. CDR1 and CDR2 from the germline V gene are SGHKS and YYEKEE (reference sequence). The V segment lost 5 bases and the J segment 7 bases; nucleotides outside the gene matches: 9. This CDR3 has 15 amino acids. This CDR3 reads CASSFASGGIGELFF. The CDR3 DNA reads as TGTGCCAGCAGTTTCGCCAGCGGGGGGATCGGGGAGCTGTTTTTT.

The genes are TRBV5-1 and TRBJ2-3, with D maybe TRBD1 (6 bases). The CDR3 extends over 16 amino acids. Per the germline V gene, CDR1 is SGHRS and CDR2 is YFSETQ. Trimming left V 1 base short and J 1 base short, with 13 bases between. CDR3 loop: CASSLSSRGGTDTQYF. For the CDR3, the DNA is TGCGCCAGCAGCTTGTCTTCCAGGGGCGGCACAGATACGCAGTATTTT.

The chain links TRBV5-6 to TRBJ2-6; the D gene is possibly TRBD2 (6 bases). Trimming took off 3 bases at V and 2 bases at J, with 21 bases between the two ends. Germline V lookup: CDR1 SGHDT, CDR2 YYEEEE. This CDR3 has 19 amino acids. Here the CDR3 reads CASSWGTFPSGTGANVLTF. CDR3 sequence (DNA): TGTGCCAGCAGCTGGGGGACTTTCCCATCAGGGACTGGGGCCAACGTCCTGACTTTC.

The rearrangement links TRBV27 to TRBJ2-7, with TRBD2 identical over 14 bases. Germline-derived CDR1 and CDR2 are MNHEY and SMNVEV (reference sequence). J lost 4 bases, V lost 7 bases, and 12 bases had no gene match. This CDR3 comprises 17 residues. The CDR3 coding sequence is TGTGCCAGCAACCCACCGGGACTAGCGGGAGTGGGGTACGAGCAGTACTTC. Translated, it gives CASNPPGLAGVGYEQYF.

The gene calls are TRBV27 and TRBJ2-2; 14 positions agree with TRBD2. J gave up 4 bases and V 5 bases, and 9 bases lay outside the gene matches. The CDR3 has 18 amino acids. In germline, CDR1 is MNHEY, CDR2 SMNVEV (reference sequence). CDR3: CASSAAGTSGSSTGELFF. As DNA, the CDR3 is TGTGCCAGCAGTGCGGCCGGGACTAGCGGGAGCAGCACCGGGGAGCTGTTTTTT.

The chain couples TRBV19 to TRBJ1-5; D perhaps matches TRBD1 (5 bases). The CDR3 covers 13 residues. Trimming took 5 bases from V and 7 from J, leaving 12 bases between them. Germline V CDR1 and CDR2: LNHDA, SQIVND (reference sequence). CDR3 coding DNA: TGTGCCAGTAGTGGCAGGGATGGGCAGCCCCAGCATTTT. Translating gives CASSGRDGQPQHF.

The V gene is TRBV27, the J gene TRBJ1-1; tentative D call: TRBD1 (5 bases). CDR3 length: 16 residues. Looked up from germline, CDR1 is MNHEY and CDR2 is SMNVEV (reference sequence). V was shortened by 3 bases and J by 5 bases, with 19 bases between the two germline ends. Here the CDR3 reads CASSFFHGAAGTEAFF. CDR3 sequence (DNA): TGTGCCAGCAGTTTTTTCCACGGGGCGGCGGGGACTGAAGCTTTCTTT.

The chain is built from TRBV19 and TRBJ2-3; TRBD2 is a possible D gene (5 bases). Trimming removed 8 bases at V and 0 bases at J, with 21 bases between. The germline CDR1 and CDR2 sequences are LNHDA and SQIVND (reference sequence). The CDR3 has 17 residues. CDR3 sequence (DNA): TGTGCCAGTGCGCCCGGGGAGACGATTTATAGCACAGATACGCAGTATTTT. Translating it yields CASAPGETIYSTDTQYF. The entire variable domain, with the rest obtained from reference TRBV19 and TRBJ2-3, is as follows: DGGITQSPKYLFRKEGQNVTLSCEQNLNHDAMYWYRQDPGQGLRLIYYSQIVNDFQKGDIAEGYSVSREKKESFPLTVTSAQKNPTAFYLCASAPGETIYSTDTQYFGPGTRLTVL.

The CDR3 DNA sequence: TGTGCCACCCTCCCTCCGAACACCGGGGAGCTGTTTTTT. The encoded protein is CATLPPNTGELFF. This chain uses TRBV27 with TRBJ2-2; no firm D call. The germline V and J ends were trimmed by 10 bases and 0 bases, with 9 bases remaining between them. Looked up from germline, CDR1 is MNHEY and CDR2 is SMNVEV (reference sequence). This CDR3 contains 13 residues.

This clone was detected once. The chain combines TRBV2 with TRBJ2-1; 11 bases are shared with TRBD1. V lost 6 bases, J lost 9 bases, and 13 bases stayed unmatched. CDR1 is SNHLY and CDR2 is FYNNEI in the germline V gene. The CDR3 spans 16 residues. The CDR3 DNA is TGTGCCAGCAGCGCCGAACGCGGACAGGGGGCGGTTGAGCAGTTCTTC. It yields the protein CASSAERGQGAVEQFF.